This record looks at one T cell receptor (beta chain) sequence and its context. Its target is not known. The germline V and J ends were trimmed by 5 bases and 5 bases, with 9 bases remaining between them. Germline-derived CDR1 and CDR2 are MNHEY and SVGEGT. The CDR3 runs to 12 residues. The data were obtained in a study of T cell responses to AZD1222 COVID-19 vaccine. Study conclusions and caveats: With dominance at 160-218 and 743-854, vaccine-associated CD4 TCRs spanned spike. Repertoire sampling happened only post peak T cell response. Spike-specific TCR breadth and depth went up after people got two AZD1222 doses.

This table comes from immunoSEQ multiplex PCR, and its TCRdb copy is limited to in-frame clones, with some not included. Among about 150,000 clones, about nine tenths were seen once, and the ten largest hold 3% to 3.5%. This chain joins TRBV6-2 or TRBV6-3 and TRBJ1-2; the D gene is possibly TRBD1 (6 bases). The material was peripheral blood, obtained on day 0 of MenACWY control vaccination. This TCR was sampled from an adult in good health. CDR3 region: CASSIQGYGYTF. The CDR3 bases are TGTGCCAGCAGTATACAGGGTTATGGCTACACCTTC.